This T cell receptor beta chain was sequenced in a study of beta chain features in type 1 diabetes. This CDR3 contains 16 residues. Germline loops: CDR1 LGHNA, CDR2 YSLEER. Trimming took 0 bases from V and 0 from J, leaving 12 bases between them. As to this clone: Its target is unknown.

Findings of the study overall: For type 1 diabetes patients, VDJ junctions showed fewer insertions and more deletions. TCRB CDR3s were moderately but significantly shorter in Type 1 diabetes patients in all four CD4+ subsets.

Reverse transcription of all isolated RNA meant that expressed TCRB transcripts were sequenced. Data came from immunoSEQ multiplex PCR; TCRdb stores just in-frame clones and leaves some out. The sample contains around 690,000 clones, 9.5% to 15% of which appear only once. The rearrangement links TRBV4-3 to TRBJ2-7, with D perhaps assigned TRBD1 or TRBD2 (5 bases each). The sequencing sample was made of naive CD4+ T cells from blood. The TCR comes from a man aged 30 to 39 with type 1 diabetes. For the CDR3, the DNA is TGCGCCAGCAGCCAAGATAGGGGACCGAGCTCCTACGAGCAGTACTTC. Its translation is CASSQDRGPSSYEQYF.